This TCR beta chain was identified during a study of cytomegalovirus exposure and HLA in healthy donors. Study-wide context: Among about 380 genotyped donors, around 82% fell in the Caucasian-associated ancestry cluster. Points from the study as a whole: Association with HLA alleles at 0.05 false discovery rate was found for 15,000 to 20,000 TCR beta sequences in a later analysis. In a later analysis, TCR beta V- and J-gene trimming showed a link to a missense DCLRE1C variant. Across donors, most TCRs were seen rarely, yet some public ones were widespread.

PCR used 60 Vbeta primers and 13 Jbeta primers. Data came from immunoSEQ multiplex PCR; TCRdb stores just in-frame clones and leaves some out. The sample records approximately 150,000 clones, roughly 64% being singletons. Points on this clone: The antigen remains unidentified.

The V end was cut by 1 base, the J end by 7 bases, with 16 bases between. Per the germline V gene, CDR1 is MNHEY and CDR2 is SVGAGI. The CDR3 runs to 15 residues. The V and J genes are TRBV6-5 and TRBJ1-1; D is perhaps TRBD1 (6 bases). The receptor's source is a woman aged 25 to 39 in good health and CMV-seropositive. Sequenced: PBMCs. DNA of the CDR3: TGTGCCAGCAGTTACTTCCAAGGGGGGGCTTTTGAAGCTTTCTTT. Protein product: CASSYFQGGAFEAFF.